This passage covers 20 T cell receptor beta chains from one sample sequenced in a study of beta chain features in type 1 diabetes. Expressed TCRB transcripts were sequenced after all isolated RNA was converted to cDNA. Profiled with immunoSEQ multiplex PCR; TCRdb holds only in-frame clones, not every one. The sample has 350,000 or so clones, roughly a fifth seen once. The sequenced sample consisted of naive CD4+ T cells from blood. These receptors were taken from a woman younger than 30 in good health.

This chain connects TRBV7-9 to TRBJ1-2, with TRBD1 matching over 9 bases. Germline values: CDR1 SEHNR, CDR2 FQNEAQ (reference sequence). The V gene end was trimmed by 5 bases and the J gene end by 3 bases; junction bases not matched to a gene: 7. This CDR3 contains 15 residues. In nucleotides, the CDR3 is TGTGCCAGCAGCCTACGCCGACAGGGGGACTATGGCTACACCTTC. Protein sequence: CASSLRRQGDYGYTF. Full variable domain (outside the CDR3, taken from reference TRBV7-9 and TRBJ1-2): DTGVSQNPRHKITKRGQNVTFRCDPISEHNRLYWYRQTLGQGPEFLTYFQNEAQLEKSRLLSDRFSAERPKGSFSTLEIQRTEQGDSAMYLCASSLRRQGDYGYTFGSGTRLTVV.

This clone was counted between two and nine times. The rearrangement uses TRBV4-1 and TRBJ1-2; D call uncertain. The CDR3 covers 14 residues. CDR1 is MGHRA and CDR2 is YSYEKL in the germline V gene. Deletions cut 1 base from V and 2 bases from J, with 8 bases between. CDR3 protein: CASSQGGHNYGYTF. CDR3 nucleotide sequence: TGCGCCAGCAGCCAAGGTGGGCACAACTATGGCTACACCTTC.

This clone was counted only a few times. V gene TRBV18 combines with J gene TRBJ2-5; unclear D gene. Trimming cost V 5 bases and J 1 base, with 11 bases left between them. Looked up from germline, CDR1 is KGHSH and CDR2 is LQKENI. CDR3 length equals 14 residues. CDR3 in amino acids: CASSSLVAQETQYF. The DNA of the CDR3 is TGTGCCAGCTCAAGCCTAGTCGCCCAAGAGACCCAGTACTTC.

This clone has a handful of counts. The rearrangement joins TRBV7-9 to TRBJ2-7, with 7 bases fitting TRBD2. V lost 4 bases, J lost 3 bases, and 9 bases stayed unmatched. CDR3 size: 15 residues. In germline, CDR1 is SEHNR, CDR2 FQNEAQ (reference sequence). The CDR3 region is CASSSQGGPSYEQYF. The CDR3 nucleotides are TGTGCCAGCAGCTCTCAGGGAGGGCCTAGCTACGAGCAGTACTTC.

There are a few counts of this clone. The chain joins TRBV9 to TRBJ2-4; 8 positions match TRBD2. Germline CDR1 SGDLS, CDR2 YYNGEE. The V and J ends lost 1 base and 2 bases, in that order; junction bases with no gene match: 5. There are 16 residues in the CDR3. CDR3 protein: CASSVQAGDPKNIQYF. CDR3 bases: TGTGCCAGCAGCGTACAAGCGGGAGACCCCAAAAACATTCAGTACTTC.

This clone was detected only a few times. This chain joins TRBV11-2 and TRBJ2-5, with 7 bases identical to TRBD2. V trimming: 4 bases; J trimming: 3 bases; junction bases outside the gene matches: 8. Germline loops: CDR1 SGHAT, CDR2 FQNNGV. The CDR3 is 15 residues long. DNA of the CDR3: TGTGCCAGCAGCTCAAGGCTAGCGGTTGAAGAGACCCAGTACTTC. This translates into CASSSRLAVEETQYF. The full variable domain, its missing parts supplied by reference TRBV11-2 and TRBJ2-5, is EAGVAQSPRYKIIEKRQSVAFWCNPISGHATLYWYQQILGQGPKLLIQFQNNGVVDDSQLPKDRFSAERLKGVDSTLKIQPAKLEDSAVYLCASSSRLAVEETQYFGPGTRLLVL.

This sequence joins TRBV7-3 and TRBJ1-1; TRBD1 is a possible D gene (5 bases). CDR3 length equals 15 residues. Germline CDR1 and CDR2: SGHTA and FQGTGA. V shed 0 bases and J shed 1 base, with 9 bases lying between them. The CDR3 loop is CASSLTGGANTEAFF. The CDR3 nucleotides are TGTGCCAGCAGCTTAACTGGCGGGGCGAACACTGAAGCTTTCTTT.

This chain links TRBV2 with TRBJ2-2; 14 bases are shared with TRBD2. Germline CDR1 reads SNHLY; CDR2 reads FYNNEI. V lost 3 bases to trimming and J lost 6 bases; unmatched junction nucleotides: 0. There are 15 residues in the CDR3. This CDR3 is CASSEGLAGAGELFF. The CDR3 DNA is TGTGCCAGCAGTGAGGGACTAGCGGGAGCCGGGGAGCTGTTTTTT.

The rearrangement joins TRBV13 to TRBJ1-5; D is uncertain. There are 16 residues in the CDR3. V lost 5 bases to trimming and J lost 6 bases, with 20 bases between them. The germline V gene has CDR1 PRHDT and CDR2 FYEKMQ (reference sequence). Here the CDR3 DNA reads TGTGCCAGCAGCCCGGGGAATAGGGTCCGGGGTCAGCCCCAGCATTTT. Encoded protein: CASSPGNRVRGQPQHF.

This clone was detected a few times. The chain employs TRBV6-5 and TRBJ2-4, with D perhaps matching TRBD2 (7 bases). Looked up from germline, CDR1 is MNHEY and CDR2 is SVGAGI. The CDR3 consists of 14 residues. V dropped 6 bases and J dropped 7 bases, with 16 bases sitting between them. This CDR3 reads CASSEGGAGNIQYF. The CDR3 region has the DNA TGTGCCAGCAGCGAAGGGGGGGCCGGGAACATTCAGTACTTC.

The table lists this clone with a few counts. The chain recombines TRBV2 with TRBJ2-3; tentatively, D is TRBD2 (5 bases). The germline CDR1 and CDR2 sequences are SNHLY and FYNNEI. Trimming shortened V by 0 bases and J by 5 bases, and 12 bases separated the two germline ends. The CDR3 sequence is 15 residues long. CDR3 sequence reads: CASSEAAVAGDTQYF. The CDR3 bases are TGTGCCAGCAGTGAAGCGGCGGTGGCGGGAGATACGCAGTATTTT.

This clone was detected a few times. The genes are TRBV4-3 and TRBJ1-5; TRBD1 might be the D (6 bases). The V end lost 0 bases, the J end lost 2 bases, and 8 bases lay between the germline ends. Germline lookup yields CDR1 LGHNA and CDR2 YSLEER. This CDR3 is built from 15 residues. This CDR3 reads CASSQDRQGNQPQHF. CDR3 nucleotide sequence: TGCGCCAGCAGCCAAGATAGACAGGGCAATCAGCCCCAGCATTTT.

The gene calls are TRBV9 and TRBJ2-7; the match to TRBD2 covers 9 bases. V was clipped by 0 bases and J by 6 bases; unmatched bases: 7. This CDR3 region has 15 residues. CDR1 and CDR2 from the germline V gene are SGDLS and YYNGEE. This CDR3 is CASSVEAGGSLEQYF. The CDR3 DNA reads TGTGCCAGCAGCGTAGAGGCGGGAGGGTCGCTCGAGCAGTACTTC.

The rearrangement links TRBV9 to TRBJ2-1; 8 bases are a match to TRBD2. CDR3 size: 15 residues. Germline V gene sequence: CDR1 SGDLS, CDR2 YYNGEE. With 2 bases clipped from V and 2 bases from J, the junction kept 3 bases outside the gene matches. The CDR3 sequence is CASSVSSGPYNEQFF. The CDR3 nucleotides are TGTGCCAGCAGCGTCTCTAGCGGGCCCTACAATGAGCAGTTCTTC.

This chain links TRBV29-1 with TRBJ2-5, with TRBD2 matching over 8 bases. The CDR3 is 13 residues long. The trim removed 8 bases at V and 4 bases at J, leaving 9 bases unmatched. The germline V gene encodes CDR1 SQVTM and CDR2 ANQGSEA. CDR3 region: CSLSAGVGETQYF. The CDR3 DNA sequence: TGCAGCCTTTCAGCGGGGGTGGGAGAGACCCAGTACTTC.

The rearrangement links TRBV15 to TRBJ2-7, with D perhaps matching TRBD2 (6 bases). Trimming shortened V by 0 bases and J by 6 bases, and 9 bases separated the two germline ends. Germline values: CDR1 LNHNV, CDR2 YYDKDF (reference sequence). The CDR3 has 13 residues. For the CDR3, the DNA is TGTGCCACCAGCAGAGATGACGGGGGCGAGCAGTACTTC. It yields the protein CATSRDDGGEQYF.

This chain links TRBV7-2 with TRBJ2-7, with 7 bases lining up with TRBD2. After removal of 6 bases from V and 0 bases from J, the junction contained 2 bases not matched to a gene. Germline V gene lookup returns CDR1 SGHTA and CDR2 FQGNSA. CDR3 length: 13 residues. The CDR3 DNA reads as TGTGCCAGCAGGGCGGGGGTCTCCTACGAGCAGTACTTC. Amino acid sequence: CASRAGVSYEQYF.

This clone was seen more than once but under ten times. The genes are TRBV19 and TRBJ1-1; 7 bases are shared with TRBD1. The CDR3 runs to 13 residues. After removal of 5 bases from V and 4 bases from J, the junction contained 4 bases not matched to a gene. Germline-derived CDR1 and CDR2 are LNHDA and SQIVND (reference sequence). CDR3 coding DNA: TGTGCCAGTAGTTTCAGGGGGGCCACTGAAGCTTTCTTT. It yields the protein CASSFRGATEAFF.

The DNA of the CDR3 is TGTGCCAGCAGCTTAGTGGGGACAGGGGAGGCAGGTCAGCCCCAGCATTTT. Its translation is CASSLVGTGEAGQPQHF. This chain connects TRBV7-8 to TRBJ1-5, with 10 bases that match TRBD1. J gave up 6 bases and V 1 base, and 9 bases lay outside the gene matches. The CDR3 has 17 amino acids. CDR1 and CDR2 (germline): SGHVS, FQNEAQ.

This clone was observed a few times. The rearrangement links TRBV4-2 to TRBJ2-5, with 9 bases identical to TRBD1. After removal of 2 bases from V and 5 bases from J, the junction contained 3 bases not matched to a gene. CDR3 length: 14 residues. Germline-derived CDR1 and CDR2 are LGHNA and YNFKEQ. CDR3 nucleotide sequence: TGTGCCAGCAGCCAAACAGGGGGCGAGGAGACCCAGTACTTC. Amino acids: CASSQTGGEETQYF.